The sequence of this T cell receptor (beta chain) was determined in a study of CD8+CD57+ T cells in acquired aplastic anemia. From germline, CDR1 is SGHRS and CDR2 YFSETQ. Trimming took 0 bases from V and 0 from J, leaving 6 bases between them. The CDR3 has 14 residues. Investigators profiled TCR beta VDJ and CDR3 from genomic DNA template. TCRdb reanalysed the reads using MiXCR and keeps one entry per CDR3 protein. This repertoire shows 130,000 or so distinct CDR3 sequences, 40% to 45% found once; its top ten account for more than 7%. On this clonotype: Being one base from a much bigger clone, this may be a read error.

The material sequenced was sorted CD4+, CD8+, or CD8+CD57+ T cells (not recorded which) from PBMCs. This receptor was identified in a human donor in good health, serving as a control. The chain joins TRBV5-1 to TRBJ1-1; D ambiguous. In DNA, the CDR3 is TGCGCCAGCAGCTTGGGGAGAGTGAACACTGAAGCTTTCTTT. It codes for CASSLGRVNTEAFF.